This entry lists 22 T cell receptor beta chains sequenced from one sample in a study of regulatory T cells in long-lasting Graves disease. HTBI primers from iRepertoire and Arm-PCR of CDR3 regions yielded the TCR beta libraries. In TCRdb, the multiplex PCR reads were re-called with MiXCR into one record per CDR3 protein. The repertoire holds roughly 500,000 distinct CDR3 sequences, with about 22% as singletons. Indicated time point: persistent/refractory GD, antithyroid drugs over 5 years with positive TRAb. The TCR library was made from RNA that had been extracted from PBMCs in TRIzol. The source material was peripheral blood mononuclear cells (PBMCs), sampled when the disease was refractory, from a patient treated with antithyroid drugs. The receptors shown here come from a female donor with Graves disease.

This clonotype has a handful of counts. The rearrangement joins TRBV6-2 or TRBV6-3 to TRBJ1-6; a possible D gene is TRBD1 (6 bases). CDR1 and CDR2 (germline): MNHEY, SVGEGT. V was cut by 5 bases and J by 6 bases, with 17 bases left in between. The CDR3 runs 16 residues. The CDR3 loop is CASSIVSGAANSPLHF. DNA for the CDR3: TGTGCCAGCAGTATCGTCTCGGGGGCGGCTAATTCACCCCTCCACTTT.

The V call is TRBV4-1, the J call TRBJ2-7, with 8 positions matching TRBD1. The CDR3 consists of 16 residues. With 1 base clipped from V and 6 bases from J, the junction kept 11 bases outside the gene matches. The germline CDR1 and CDR2 sequences are MGHRA and YSYEKL. The CDR3 DNA reads TGCGCCAGCAGCCAAGTATGGGTACAGGGGGATCGCGAGCAGTACTTC. This translates into CASSQVWVQGDREQYF.

This clonotype was seen only a few times. The V gene is TRBV7-8, the J gene TRBJ2-3; 7 nucleotides agree with TRBD2. Germline V gene sequence: CDR1 SGHVS, CDR2 FQNEAQ. The CDR3 consists of 16 residues. V lost 5 bases to trimming and J lost 0 bases; unmatched junction nucleotides: 8. CDR3 DNA: TGTGCCAGCAGCGCCTACCCGGGGGGTAGCACAGATACGCAGTATTTT. Its translation is CASSAYPGGSTDTQYF.

This clonotype was observed a handful of times. This chain uses TRBV6-2 or TRBV6-3 with TRBJ1-2, with 7 bases identical to TRBD1. The CDR3 totals 14 residues. J lost 5 bases, V lost 2 bases, and 5 bases had no gene match. CDR1 and CDR2 from the germline V gene are MNHEY and SVGEGT. The CDR3 DNA reads TGTGCCAGCAGTTACCAAACAGGGGAGTATGGCTACACCTTC. Its translation: CASSYQTGEYGYTF.

The chain joins TRBV4-3 to TRBJ1-2; 7 nucleotides align to TRBD1. The V gene end was trimmed by 0 bases and the J gene end by 2 bases; junction bases not matched to a gene: 3. From germline, CDR1 is LGHNA and CDR2 YSLEER. The CDR3 totals 15 residues. CDR3 region: CASSQDRDSNYGYTF. In DNA, the CDR3 is TGCGCCAGCAGCCAAGATAGGGACAGCAACTATGGCTACACCTTC.

This clonotype has a count of ten or more. The junction does not match germline at one end; this may be a read error. The rearrangement joins TRBV6-1 to TRBJ2-7; tentative D call: TRBD1 (5 bases). The CDR3 is 12 amino acids. Germline CDR1 and CDR2: MNHNS and SASEGT. The CDR3 loop is CASSEGEYEQYF. The DNA of the CDR3 is TGTGCCAGCAGCGAAGGGGAATACGAGCAGTACTTC.

The CDR3: CASNRLAGGKETQYF. In DNA, the CDR3 is TGTGCCAGCAACAGACTAGCGGGAGGGAAAGAGACCCAGTACTTC. The chain employs TRBV6-1 and TRBJ2-5; 14 bases line up with TRBD2. V trimming: 7 bases; J trimming: 3 bases; junction bases outside the gene matches: 4. Per germline, CDR1 MNHNS and CDR2 SASEGT. The CDR3 sequence is 15 residues long.

This clonotype turned up a few times. The chain uses TRBV28 and TRBJ1-3, with D possibly being TRBD1 (6 bases). Germline V gives CDR1 MDHEN, CDR2 SYDVKM. CDR3 length: 16 residues. V lost 2 bases, J lost 0 bases, and 11 bases lay in between. CDR3 bases: TGTGCCAGCAGTTTAAGGACAGTACTCTCTGGAAACACCATATATTTT. Translated: CASSLRTVLSGNTIYF.

There are a few counts of this clonotype. V gene TRBV7-9 combines with J gene TRBJ2-5, with 11 bases identical to TRBD2. The CDR3 is 17 residues long. J gave up 5 bases and V 6 bases, and 14 bases lay outside the gene matches. CDR1 is SEHNR and CDR2 is FQNEAQ in the germline V gene (reference sequence). The CDR3 loop is CASSHPGLAEYGETQYF. DNA for the CDR3: TGTGCCAGCAGTCATCCGGGACTAGCGGAATATGGGGAGACCCAGTACTTC.

This chain joins TRBV4-1 and TRBJ1-4; D unresolved. The germline gives CDR1 MGHRA, CDR2 YSYEKL. Trimming removed 1 base from V and 8 bases from J, with 8 bases in between. The CDR3 is 13 amino acids. CDR3 sequence reads: CASSQVVAEKLFF. CDR3 nucleotide sequence: TGCGCCAGCAGCCAAGTGGTTGCCGAAAAACTGTTTTTT.

Points on this clonotype: At one of its ends the junction is not consistent with the germline gene, which may arise from a read error. J is TRBJ1-3 and V is TRBV9; D is ambiguous. Germline lookup yields CDR1 SGDLS and CDR2 YYNGEE. The CDR3 totals 15 residues. CDR3 protein: CASSETAGSGNTTYF. The CDR3 bases are TGTGCCAGCAGCGAGACGGCGGGGTCTGGAAACACCACATATTTT.

The table lists this clonotype with a few counts. The rearrangement uses TRBV7-3 and TRBJ2-2, with 7 bases aligning to TRBD2. Trimming cost V 0 bases and J 6 bases; bases outside gene matches: 4. The CDR3 spans 15 residues. Per germline, CDR1 SGHTA and CDR2 FQGTGA. CDR3 amino acids: CASSLTGLAAGELFF. Here the CDR3 DNA reads TGTGCCAGCAGCTTAACAGGGCTAGCGGCCGGGGAGCTGTTTTTT.

There are many counts of this clonotype. The chain links TRBV28 to TRBJ1-5; 7 bases line up with TRBD1. Germline values: CDR1 MDHEN, CDR2 SYDVKM. The junction had 10 bases not matched to a gene; V was cut back by 8 bases and J by 0 bases. The CDR3 extends over 16 amino acids. The CDR3 protein is CASGTELLYSNQPQHF. The CDR3 bases are TGTGCCAGCGGGACAGAACTCCTATATAGCAATCAGCCCCAGCATTTT.

This sequence joins TRBV6-2 or TRBV6-3 and TRBJ2-1; 16 nucleotides align to TRBD2. Germline lookup yields CDR1 MNHEY and CDR2 SVGEGT. The CDR3 has 16 amino acids. V was clipped by 4 bases and J by 9 bases; unmatched bases: 6. The CDR3 here is CASSWGLAGGPGEQFF. As DNA, the CDR3 is TGTGCCAGCAGTTGGGGACTAGCGGGAGGGCCGGGTGAGCAGTTCTTC.

This rearrangement joins TRBV20-1 to TRBJ2-7; D remains ambiguous. V lost 0 bases to trimming and J lost 7 bases, with 19 bases between them. The CDR3 covers 15 residues. Per germline, CDR1 DFQATT and CDR2 SNEGSKA (reference sequence). The CDR3 nucleotides read TGCAGTGCTAGAGATAGTCGTCTCGTCGCGCAAGAGCAGTACTTC. As protein: CSARDSRLVAQEQYF.

On this clonotype: A read error may produce the germline difference seen at one junction end. The chain combines TRBV3-1 with TRBJ1-2, with D perhaps matching TRBD1 (5 bases). Per the germline V gene, CDR1 is LGHDT and CDR2 is YNNKEL (reference sequence). The CDR3 consists of 14 residues. The CDR3 DNA is TGTGCCAGCAGTCAAGGGGCCCCGGGTTTGGGCTACACCTTC. It codes for CASSQGAPGLGYTF. Supplemented by reference TRBV3-1 and TRBJ1-2, the full variable domain reads DTAVSQTPKYLVTQMGNDKSIKCEQNLGHDTMYWYKQDSKKFLKIMFSYNNKELIINETVPNRFSPKSPDKAHLNLHINSLELGDSAVYFCASSQGAPGLGYTFGSGTRLTVV.

Many counts were recorded for this clonotype. V is TRBV6-2 or TRBV6-3 and J is TRBJ1-1; tentatively, D is TRBD1 (5 bases). This CDR3 comprises 14 residues. The germline CDR1 and CDR2 sequences are MNHEY and SVGEGT. V gave up 3 bases and J gave up 1 base, with 9 bases separating them. CDR3 coding DNA: TGTGCCAGCAGTTATAATGGACAGAACACTGAAGCTTTCTTT. Translated, it gives CASSYNGQNTEAFF.

This clonotype showed up just a few times. The chain links TRBV13 to TRBJ2-7, with TRBD2 matching 9 bases. CDR1 and CDR2 from the germline V gene are PRHDT and FYEKMQ (reference sequence). J lost 3 bases, V lost 4 bases, and 4 bases had no gene match. The CDR3 has 14 amino acids. CDR3 region: CASSYGLASYEQYF. CDR3 DNA sequence: TGTGCCAGCAGCTATGGACTAGCGAGCTACGAGCAGTACTTC.

This clonotype was observed many times. This chain links TRBV12-3 or TRBV12-4 with TRBJ2-5, with 10 bases that match TRBD2. V was pared by 5 bases and J by 6 bases, with 9 bases of the junction left unmatched. The CDR3 length is 15 residues. CDR3: CASSDVAGGWQTQYF. CDR3 DNA sequence: TGTGCCAGCAGTGACGTAGCGGGGGGCTGGCAGACCCAGTACTTC.

This clonotype was seen ten or more times. The J gene is TRBJ1-2, the V gene TRBV6-1, with a tentative D call TRBD1 (6 bases). The CDR3 covers 15 residues. Germline CDR1 and CDR2: MNHNS and SASEGT. V dropped 1 base and J dropped 4 bases, with 13 bases sitting between them. The CDR3 loop is CASSEGQERFYGYTF. Here the CDR3 DNA reads TGTGCCAGCAGTGAAGGACAGGAGAGATTCTATGGCTACACCTTC.

This sequence joins TRBV6-4 and TRBJ1-5, with TRBD1 identical over 8 bases. In germline, CDR1 is MRHNA, CDR2 SNTAGT. Trimming took 6 bases from V and 6 from J; bases not matched to a gene: 10. The CDR3 sequence is 15 residues long. CDR3 in amino acids: CASSQPTGVVQPQHF. The CDR3 bases are TGTGCCAGCAGCCAGCCGACAGGGGTGGTTCAGCCCCAGCATTTT.

This sequence joins TRBV14 and TRBJ2-3; 8 bases line up with TRBD1. This CDR3 comprises 15 residues. Germline V lookup: CDR1 SGHDN, CDR2 FVKESK. The trim removed 4 bases at V and 5 bases at J, leaving 8 bases unmatched. CDR3 nucleotide sequence: TGTGCCAGCAGCCCCCGGACAGGGTCGGGAGATACGCAGTATTTT. This gives the protein CASSPRTGSGDTQYF.